The 13 T cell receptor beta chains presented below share a single source sample, sequenced in a study of tumor and adjacent non-tumor tissue in lung cancer. A modified ARM-PCR protocol with three rounds of nested PCR amplified TCRbeta. MiXCR, applied by TCRdb to the multiplex PCR reads, yields one record per CDR3 protein. The sample consists of approximately 68,000 distinct CDR3 sequences, approximately 73% of them appearing once. The template was RNA from unsorted bulk tissue. Sequencing was performed on lung tumor tissue. These receptors all come from a man in his sixties with non-small cell lung cancer.

Remarks on this clonotype: Germline is not matched at one junction end, which may reflect a read error. V gene TRBV10-1 combines with J gene TRBJ2-2; TRBD2 matches at 7 bases. The CDR3 extends over 14 amino acids. Germline CDR1 is WNHNN and CDR2 is SYGVQD (reference sequence). The CDR3 reads CASSESGGAGELLF. The CDR3 DNA is TGCGCAAGCAGTGAGTCGGGAGGAGCCGGGGAGCTGCTTTTT.

This clonotype came up a few times. A much larger clone lies one base from this, so it may be a read error. The J gene is TRBJ1-5, the V gene TRBV5-6, with no clear D. This CDR3 has 14 residues. The V gene's germline CDR1 is SGHDT and CDR2 YYEEEE. This CDR3 is CASSSQATYQPKHF. Written as DNA, the CDR3 is TGTGCCAGCAGCTCTCAGGCAACTTATCAGCCCAAGCATTTT.

This clonotype was detected only a few times. The chain links TRBV20-1 to TRBJ2-7, with TRBD1 matching over 7 bases. CDR1 DFQATT and CDR2 SNEGSKA come from the germline V gene (reference sequence). The CDR3 loop spans 12 amino acids. V lost 6 bases, J lost 3 bases, and 5 bases stayed unmatched. Here the CDR3 DNA reads TGCAGTGCGGGGGACAGACACTACGAGCAGTACTTC. Its translation: CSAGDRHYEQYF.

This sequence joins TRBV6-1 and TRBJ2-2; D remains ambiguous. The CDR3 length is 17 residues. Germline CDR1 MNHNS, CDR2 SASEGT. Deletions cut 7 bases from V and 8 bases from J, with 26 bases between. The CDR3 bases are TGTGCCAGCACTCCCAGCCCACCCTGGGCGAAAACAGGGGAGCTGTTTTTT. Translation: CASTPSPPWAKTGELFF.

Note on this clonotype: Because the CDR3's place on the DNA is in doubt, the DNA is left out and the CDR3 is given as listed by TCRdb. This chain connects TRBV29-1 to TRBJ1-2; TRBD1, the D gene given by the table, was not confirmed from the DNA. Inclusive of both ends, the CDR3 amounts to 13 amino acids. Per germline, CDR1 SQVTM and CDR2 ANQGSEA. This CDR3 is CSVGPGILYGCTF.

This clonotype was seen a single time. The final CDR3 position lacks the conserved phenylalanine or tryptophan, pointing to a likely read error. The V gene is TRBV30, the J gene TRBJ2-5, with a tentative D call TRBD2 (6 bases). V lost 0 bases and J lost 7, with 18 bases in between. This CDR3 is built from 15 residues. The germline CDR1 and CDR2 sequences are GTSNPN and SVGIG (reference sequence). CDR3 region: CAWSVRGGTQRTQYL. Here the CDR3 DNA reads TGTGCCTGGAGTGTACGGGGCGGGACCCAAAGGACCCAGTACTTA.

With respect to this clonotype: One end of the junction is discordant with germline, which a read error may explain. The rearrangement joins TRBV29-1 to TRBJ1-2; 7 bases are shared with TRBD1. The germline V gene has CDR1 SQVTM and CDR2 ANQGSEA. The CDR3 covers 12 residues. CDR3 loop: CGVAGGNCGYTF. DNA of the CDR3: TGCGGCGTTGCAGGGGGTAACTGTGGATACACCTTC.

A word on this clonotype: The junction does not match germline at one end; this may be a read error. The gene calls are TRBV28 and TRBJ2-2; D gene unclear. This CDR3 region has 13 residues. Germline loops: CDR1 MDHEN, CDR2 SYDVKM. Written as DNA, the CDR3 is TGTACCAGAAGGACCACACATACCAGGGAGCTGTTTTTT. This encodes CTRRTTHTRELFF.

On this clonotype itself: One junction end disagrees with the germline gene, perhaps due to a read error. V is TRBV11-3 and J is TRBJ1-1, with D unclear. The CDR3 contains 13 residues. The germline gives CDR1 SGHNT, CDR2 YENEEA. The CDR3 is CASSFGENTEGFF. CDR3 sequence (DNA): TGTGCCAGCAGCTTTGGGGAGAACACTGAAGGTTTCTTT.

Comments on this clonotype: The junction shows a germline mismatch at one end, possibly a read error. This chain links TRBV6-1 with TRBJ1-5; D call uncertain. The CDR3 runs to 18 residues. Germline-derived CDR1 and CDR2 are MNHNS and SASEGT. DNA for the CDR3: TGTGTCAGCAGTGAATTGGGAATTCAAACCCTTAGCAGTCAGCCCCAGCATTTT. This translates into CVSSELGIQTLSSQPQHF.

Comments on this clonotype: The conserved closing phenylalanine or tryptophan is absent in this CDR3, likely reflecting a read error. The chain's CDR3 is CASSYSRRSGHTIYS. In DNA form, the CDR3 reads TGTGCCAGCAGTTACTCCAGAAGATCTGGACACACAATATATTCT. The chain has TRBV6-5 and TRBJ1-3, with TRBD1 as a possible D gene (5 bases). The CDR3 covers 15 residues. Germline loops: CDR1 MNHEY, CDR2 SVGAGI.

Of note for this clonotype: The junction does not match germline at one end; this may be a read error. The rearrangement links TRBV12-3 or TRBV12-4 to TRBJ2-1, with no clear D. This CDR3 is built from 14 residues. This CDR3 is CASSFGVRAHELFF. The CDR3 DNA is TGTGCCAGCAGTTTTGGCGTGAGAGCCCATGAGCTGTTCTTC.

Of note for this clonotype: One junction end disagrees with the germline gene, perhaps due to a read error. The chain employs TRBV29-1 and TRBJ2-1, with D hard to call. CDR1 is SQVTM, CDR2 ANQGSEA, per germline. CDR3 length: 11 residues. The CDR3 nucleotides read TGCAGCGTTGCCACTAACCATGAGCACTTCTTC. Translating it yields CSVATNHEHFF.